This T cell receptor beta chain emerged from a study of T-cell reconstitution after alpha-beta-depleted transplantation in children. Unique molecular identifiers were used in preparing the TCRbeta library. In TCRdb, the PCR reads were re-called with MiXCR into one record per CDR3 protein. Found here are over 550,000 distinct CDR3 sequences, under 12% of them singletons; the top ten hold 3.5% to 5%. V was cut by 0 bases and J by 2 bases, with 8 bases left in between. CDR1 is LGHNA and CDR2 is YSLEER in the germline V gene. The CDR3 consists of 15 residues. This rearrangement joins TRBV4-3 to TRBJ1-5; the D is unclear. This TCR derives from a human donor who donated a stem cell graft to a child with acute myeloid leukemia. Sample: PBMCs from the stem cell graft donor, taken from the stem cell graft. DNA of the CDR3: TGCGCCAGCAGCCAAGATGGGTTGGGCAATCAGCCCCAGCATTTT. Amino acid sequence: CASSQDGLGNQPQHF.